A single sample gave rise to the 6 T cell receptor beta chains below, sequenced in a study of cytomegalovirus exposure and HLA in healthy donors. 13 Jbeta primers and 60 Vbeta primers were used for the PCR. The table came from immunoSEQ multiplex PCR; TCRdb's copy has only in-frame clones and leaves some out. The sample gives fewer than 200,000 clones, roughly 82% of which show up once; about 11% is in the top ten. The specimen was PBMCs. Receptor source: a man aged 45-60 years in good health and CMV-seropositive.

This chain's CDR3 is CASSLAIQETQYF. For the CDR3, the DNA is TGTGCCAGCAGTCTAGCGATACAAGAGACCCAGTACTTC. V is TRBV28 and J is TRBJ2-5; TRBD2 might be the D (6 bases). Per germline, CDR1 MDHEN and CDR2 SYDVKM. V lost 5 bases, J lost 2 bases, and 9 bases lay in between. The CDR3 is made up of 13 amino acids.

This clone was seen a few times. This chain joins TRBV9 and TRBJ1-2; 9 nucleotides align to TRBD1. Per the germline V gene, CDR1 is SGDLS and CDR2 is YYNGEE. Unmatched junction bases numbered 10, after V lost 3 bases and J lost 4 bases. This CDR3 spans 16 amino acids. In DNA form, the CDR3 reads TGTGCCAGCAGCGGTGCCGGGACAGGGTTGCCCTATGGCTACACCTTC. Translating gives CASSGAGTGLPYGYTF.

This chain connects TRBV19 to TRBJ2-2; no clear D. Germline V CDR1 and CDR2: LNHDA, SQIVND (reference sequence). The CDR3 has 14 amino acids. Trimming stripped 3 bases from V and 4 bases from J, with 9 bases between. CDR3 region: CASSIIAGTGELFF. The CDR3 coding sequence is TGTGCCAGTAGTATTATAGCCGGCACCGGGGAGCTGTTTTTT.

The CDR3 region is CASSHRDRMIGELFF. Written as DNA, the CDR3 is TGTGCCAGCAGTCACCGGGACAGGATGATCGGGGAGCTGTTTTTT. The rearrangement joins TRBV27 to TRBJ2-2, with 8 bases aligning to TRBD1. This CDR3 contains 15 residues. From germline, CDR1 is MNHEY and CDR2 SMNVEV (reference sequence). V lost 5 bases to trimming and J lost 7 bases; unmatched junction nucleotides: 9.

V is TRBV27 and J is TRBJ1-1; TRBD1 aligns across 8 bases. There are 16 residues in the CDR3. Germline CDR1 reads MNHEY; CDR2 reads SMNVEV (reference sequence). The J segment lost 1 base and the V segment lost 5 bases, leaving 9 bases of the junction unmatched. The DNA of the CDR3 is TGTGCCAGCAGTCAGGACAGGGCGCCGCGGAACACTGAAGCTTTCTTT. As protein: CASSQDRAPRNTEAFF.

This rearrangement joins TRBV19 to TRBJ1-4; 11 positions agree with TRBD1. With V trimmed by 7 bases and J by 7 bases, 8 bases remained unmatched. Germline V CDR1 and CDR2: LNHDA, SQIVND (reference sequence). The CDR3 runs 15 residues. The CDR3 protein is CASTRRGTGGEKLFF. The CDR3 DNA reads as TGTGCCAGTACTCGAAGAGGGACAGGGGGTGAAAAACTGTTTTTT.